This T cell receptor beta chain was profiled in a study of cytotoxic CD8 clonotypes in ibrutinib-treated CLL (dated by TCRdb to 2020 to 2022). Background on the whole study: The cohort was composed of about 10 relapsed/refractory and around 15 treatment-naive patients; IGHV unmutated status was identified in some 17 patients. On average, each sample had about 250,000 productive templates and approximately 85,000 productive rearrangements. Of the approximately 87 people in the trial, 25 to 30 had longitudinal samples available. Cryopreserved peripheral blood mononuclear cells were obtained before treatment, at response, and at either sustained remission or disease progression. Response samples were taken after a median of roughly eleven months on treatment, ranging from roughly 6 to 36 months. Responses were partial in about 25 patients and complete in 2; after median 68 months follow-up, approximately 15 stayed in remission and some twelve progressed. Every sample from remission and from progressive disease was obtained while the patients were still on ibrutinib.

Concerning this clone: It lacks a known antigen. No per-base quality is available; no much larger clone lies one base away.

What the time point label conveys for this sample: progressive disease on ibrutinib. For TCR beta library preparation, 1.5 to 2 micrograms of genomic DNA was extracted from cryopreserved PBMCs. High-throughput TCR beta sequencing was performed on longitudinal blood samples from CLL patients receiving ibrutinib monotherapy. The patients were enrolled in a single-center, open-label phase 2 trial of ibrutinib monotherapy. Broad study findings and their caveats: Public clonotypes were rare and either contracted or stayed stable during treatment, and the rise in clonality at ibrutinib response reflected the expansion of private clonotypes. Baseline clonality was found to be higher than that of age-matched healthy donors and was strongly correlated with circulating CD8+ T-cell counts. Sampling times were not matched between sustained-remission and progressing patients, and lymph node repertoires were not studied. At ibrutinib response clonality went up, during sustained remission it held steady, and at progression it dropped back toward baseline.

The goal of deep resolution MiSeq sequencing was a depth between 1 in 1 million and 1 in 200,000 T cells, and coverage averaged 10x per clonotype. TCR beta libraries were generated with the immunoSEQ hsTCRB Kit. In the paper's pipeline: ImmunoSEQ Data Assistant and ImmunoSEQ Analyzer were used for data analysis, and V, D and J genes were assigned according to IMGT definitions. Clonality was computed as one minus normalized Shannon entropy of productive rearrangement frequencies, ranging from 0 to 1. Only overrepresented clonotypes making up at least 0.05% of the repertoire of each patient were included in the public clonotype analysis. Thirteen age-matched healthy donor repertoires from immuneACCESS were used as controls for clonality. The immuneACCESS repertoire file appears here via TCRdb, limited to in-frame rearrangements. These files lack a portion of the clones; in checked studies, under half of the deficit traces to unresolved V genes, and the cause of the others is not known. Clone size and V and J calls were adopted from that table, with D and trimming inferred from the DNA. The sample data list 250,000 to 350,000 clones, and roughly three quarters of these were observed just once. The ten largest make up around 5.3% of the sample.

The TCR was taken from a human donor with chronic lymphocytic leukemia. This specimen consisted of PBMCs, obtained at disease progression, from a patient treated with ibrutinib.

The DNA is as follows: TGTGCCAGCAGCCCTCGGACAGGGACAGCCTACAATGAGCAGTTCTTC. Its translation reads: CASSPRTGTAYNEQFF. The chain was built from TRBV14 and TRBJ2-1; 8 central bases correspond to TRBD1. The germline V gene sets CDR1 to SGHDN and CDR2 to FVKESK. The germline V and J ends show losses of 4 bases and 2 bases respectively, and no gene match explains 7 bases of the junction. The CDR3 has 16 amino acids, counting the end cysteine and phenylalanine. The read is trimmed to its CDR3 DNA, 48 bases read in frame from base 1.